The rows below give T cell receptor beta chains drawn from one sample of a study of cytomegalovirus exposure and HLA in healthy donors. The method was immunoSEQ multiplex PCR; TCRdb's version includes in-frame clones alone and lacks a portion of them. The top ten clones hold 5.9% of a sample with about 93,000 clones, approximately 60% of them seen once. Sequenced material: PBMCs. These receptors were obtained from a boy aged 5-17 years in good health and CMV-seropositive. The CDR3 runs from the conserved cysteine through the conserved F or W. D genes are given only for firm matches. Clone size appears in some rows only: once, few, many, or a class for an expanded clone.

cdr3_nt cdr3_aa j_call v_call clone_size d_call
TGCAGCGTTGAGTTAGATAACTATGGCTACACCTTC CSVELDNYGYTF TRBJ1-2 TRBV29-1 - -
TGTGCCAGCAGTCCAGAGACAGGAGCTGGCTACACCTTC CASSPETGAGYTF TRBJ1-2 TRBV6-5 - -
TGCAGCGTTGCTCAGGGAGACAGGGCCTACTTC CSVAQGDRAYF TRBJ2-7 TRBV29-1 - TRBD1
TGTGCCAGCAGTTTAACAGGGACCACCTACGAGCAGTACTTC CASSLTGTTYEQYF TRBJ2-7 TRBV27 - -
TGCGCCAGCAGCTTGGGCGATAGAGGGGGCACTGAAGCTTTCTTT CASSLGDRGGTEAFF TRBJ1-1 TRBV5-1 - -
TGTGCCAGTAGTATAGATGAGCCACTAGCGGGGGGGCTTATCACGCAGTATTTT CASSIDEPLAGGLITQYF TRBJ2-3 TRBV19 - TRBD2
TGTTCCAGCAGCTTAGCGTTTCCACTAGGCAAGGATACGCAGTATTTT CSSSLAFPLGKDTQYF TRBJ2-3 TRBV7-9 - -
TGTGCCAGCAGCTTAGAAGTCTGGCGGGAGACCCAGTACTTC CASSLEVWRETQYF TRBJ2-5 TRBV7-9 - -
TGCAGCGGAACGGGACAGTCGTCTTTGTGGACTGAAGCTTTCTTT CSGTGQSSLWTEAFF TRBJ1-1 TRBV29-1 few TRBD1
TGTGCCAGCTTCCTCCGGGAGGGCCGGGGCTACGAGCAGTACTTC CASFLREGRGYEQYF TRBJ2-7 TRBV7-2 - TRBD2
TGTGCTAGTGGTTTTTGGGCAGCGGTTTATGGCTACACCTTC CASGFWAAVYGYTF TRBJ1-2 TRBV12-5 - -
TGTGCCAGCTCCGGATATAGCAATCAGCCCCGGCATTTT CASSGYSNQPRHF TRBJ1-5 TRBV2 - -
TGCGCCAGCAGTGACAGCAGGCTAAATTCACCCCTCCACTTT CASSDSRLNSPLHF TRBJ1-6 TRBV10-2 - -
TGTGCCTGGAGTGGCCCCGACAGGGCGAACACCGGGGAGCTGTTTTTT CAWSGPDRANTGELFF TRBJ2-2 TRBV30 - TRBD1
TGCGCCAGCAGGCGGGACAGGGGTATTCAAAATACGCAGTATTTT CASRRDRGIQNTQYF TRBJ2-3 TRBV4-3 - TRBD1
TGTGCCAGCAGCTCCGGGGTCCCGGACACTGAAGCTTTCTTT CASSSGVPDTEAFF TRBJ1-1 TRBV7-6 - -
TGTGCCAGCAGCTTAAATGGAGACTACGAGCAGTACTTC CASSLNGDYEQYF TRBJ2-7 TRBV7-3 few -
TGTGCCAGCTCACCCGGGACTAGCGGGGCCTCAGGTAATGAGCAGTTCTTC CASSPGTSGASGNEQFF TRBJ2-1 TRBV18 - TRBD2
TGTGCCATCTCCTTGGGGGGGGCAGACTATGGCTACACCTTC CAISLGGADYGYTF TRBJ1-2 TRBV6-6 - -
TGTGCCAGTATTGACAGCGGGGGATACAATGAGCAGTTCTTC CASIDSGGYNEQFF TRBJ2-1 TRBV19 - TRBD2
TGCGCCAGCAGATCTCAGGGGAACAACTACGAGCAGTACTTC CASRSQGNNYEQYF TRBJ2-7 TRBV5-1 - -
TGTGCCAGCAGCTCGACGACTAGTGGCTATGGCTACACCTTC CASSSTTSGYGYTF TRBJ1-2 TRBV5-4 few -
TGTGCCAGCCAAAAAGGGACATTGCTGGCCATGGAGCAGTACTTC CASQKGTLLAMEQYF TRBJ2-7 TRBV2 - -
TGTGCCAGCAGCCGGATGGGACTCTCCGGGGAGACCCAGTACTTC CASSRMGLSGETQYF TRBJ2-5 TRBV7-3 - -
TGTGCCAGCAGCCCGACAGGGGAAACTGAAGCTTTCTTT CASSPTGETEAFF TRBJ1-1 TRBV7-3 - TRBD1
TGTGCCAGCAGTACGAGACTAGCGGGAGTTTATAGTGAGCAGTTCTTC CASSTRLAGVYSEQFF TRBJ2-1 TRBV2 - TRBD2
TGTGCCAGCAGCGCGGGTCAGAACACTGAAGCTTTCTTT CASSAGQNTEAFF TRBJ1-1 TRBV5-4 - -
TGTGCCAGCAGCTTGGGAGCGGATTATGGCTACCCCTTC CASSLGADYGYPF TRBJ1-2 TRBV5-4 - -
TGTGCCAGCAGCTTAGCTCAGTTGGGAGGGACTGGGGCCAACGTCCTGACTTTC CASSLAQLGGTGANVLTF TRBJ2-6 TRBV7-2 - TRBD2
TGTGCCAGCAGTGTTCAGGGGAACACCGGGGAGCTGTTTTTT CASSVQGNTGELFF TRBJ2-2 TRBV2 - -
TGTGCCGGCAGCCTGACAGGGTCCAATGAAAAACTGTTTTTT CAGSLTGSNEKLFF TRBJ1-4 TRBV7-9 - TRBD1
TGTGCCAGCAGCTTGGCCCAGGGGTACGACTATGGCTACACCTTC CASSLAQGYDYGYTF TRBJ1-2 TRBV5-7 - -
TGTGCCAGCAGCTTGACCAGGGGTGAGCCCCAGCATTTT CASSLTRGEPQHF TRBJ1-5 TRBV5-5 - -
TGCGCCAGCAGCCGGGGTCCCAATCAGCCCCAGCATTTT CASSRGPNQPQHF TRBJ1-5 TRBV5-1 - -
TGTGCCACCAGCAGAGAAAGGAGGACAGAAAGCACAGATACGCAGTATTTT CATSRERRTESTDTQYF TRBJ2-3 TRBV15 few -
TGTGCCAGCAGCTTGGGACAGGGCTACACTGAAGCTTTCTTT CASSLGQGYTEAFF TRBJ1-1 TRBV7-9 - TRBD1
TGTGCCAGCAGGCGATACCCCGGGACTCAAAGCTACGAGCAGTACTTC CASRRYPGTQSYEQYF TRBJ2-7 TRBV7-2 - -
TGTGCCAGCAGTCCGATTAACCCTGGACAGGAAGCTTTCTTT CASSPINPGQEAFF TRBJ1-1 TRBV27 - -
TGTGCCAGTAGTATCACGGGGGGAGGCAATGAGCAGTTCTTC CASSITGGGNEQFF TRBJ2-1 TRBV19 few TRBD2
TGTGCTAGTGGTTTGGACCGGGGGGGACTGAGCAATCAGCCCCAGCATTTT CASGLDRGGLSNQPQHF TRBJ1-5 TRBV12-5 - -
TGCGCCAGCGATACGGTTAACTCTGGGGCCAACGTCCTGACTTTC CASDTVNSGANVLTF TRBJ2-6 TRBV5-1 - -
TGCGCCAGCAGTCGGGACAGGGGTACAGATACGCAGTATTTT CASSRDRGTDTQYF TRBJ2-3 TRBV5-1 few TRBD1
TGTGCCAGCTCTTGGACTAGCGGGGACGAGCAGTACTTC CASSWTSGDEQYF TRBJ2-7 TRBV6-6 - TRBD2
TGCGCCAGCGCGGGGGGGGTGGGAACTGAAGCTTTCTTT CASAGGVGTEAFF TRBJ1-1 TRBV5-1 once -
TGTGCCAGCGGAATAGGGGGCCGAAGCAATCAGCCCCAGCATTTT CASGIGGRSNQPQHF TRBJ1-5 TRBV6-5 few TRBD1
TGTGCCAGCAGCCCAGGGGGTTTGGCTAATGAAAAACTGTTTTTT CASSPGGLANEKLFF TRBJ1-4 TRBV11-2 - TRBD1
TGTGCCAGCAGCGCCCGGGACAGGGCTTCCTACGAGCAGTACTTC CASSARDRASYEQYF TRBJ2-7 TRBV9 - TRBD1
TGTGCCAGCAGCTTACCGGCTAGCGGGAGGGAAGAGACCCAGTACTTC CASSLPASGREETQYF TRBJ2-5 TRBV5-4 - TRBD2
TGTGCCAGCAGCCACCTGGGCGGGGGGGCCTTCAATGAGCAGTTCTTC CASSHLGGGAFNEQFF TRBJ2-1 TRBV7-9 - TRBD2
TGTGCCACGGGACAGGGGGCGGGTGAAGAGACCCAGTACTTC CATGQGAGEETQYF TRBJ2-5 TRBV7-9 few TRBD1
TGCGCCAGCAGCCTCTACCGGGACAGGTACTACGAGCAGTACTTC CASSLYRDRYYEQYF TRBJ2-7 TRBV4-3 few TRBD1
TGTGCCAGCAGTCAACAGGGGGCGGGTCAGCCCCAGCATTTT CASSQQGAGQPQHF TRBJ1-5 TRBV6-5 - TRBD1
TGTGCCAGTAGGAGACAGGGACTTTACAATGAGCAGTTCTTC CASRRQGLYNEQFF TRBJ2-1 TRBV19 few -
TGTGCCAGTAGTCCGATACCGGGACAGGGGGTGGCAGATACGCAGTATTTT CASSPIPGQGVADTQYF TRBJ2-3 TRBV19 once TRBD1
TGCGCCAGCAGATGGCAGGGAGGGTCCGACACTGAAGCTTTCTTT CASRWQGGSDTEAFF TRBJ1-1 TRBV5-1 - -
TGTGCCAGTAGTATTATGGCTGGGCAGGGCCATAATTCACCCCTCCACTTT CASSIMAGQGHNSPLHF TRBJ1-6 TRBV19 - -
TGTGCCAGCAGCTTAACAACAGGGAACACCGGGGAGCTGTTTTTT CASSLTTGNTGELFF TRBJ2-2 TRBV7-8 - -
TGCGCCAGCAGCCAGGACAGGGGGAACATTCAGTACTTC CASSQDRGNIQYF TRBJ2-4 TRBV4-3 - TRBD1
TGTGCCAGCAGTTTAGACAGGGCCTGGGAGCAGTACTTC CASSLDRAWEQYF TRBJ2-7 TRBV28 - TRBD1